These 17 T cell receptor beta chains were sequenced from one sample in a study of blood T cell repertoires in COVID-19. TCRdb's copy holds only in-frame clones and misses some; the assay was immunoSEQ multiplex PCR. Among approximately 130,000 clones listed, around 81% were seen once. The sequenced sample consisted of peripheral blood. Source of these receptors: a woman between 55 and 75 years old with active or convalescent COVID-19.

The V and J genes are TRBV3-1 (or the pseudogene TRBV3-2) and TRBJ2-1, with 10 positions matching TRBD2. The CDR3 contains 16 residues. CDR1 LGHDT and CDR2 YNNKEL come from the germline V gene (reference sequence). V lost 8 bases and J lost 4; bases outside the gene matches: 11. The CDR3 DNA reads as TGTGCCAGCGCGGCTAGCGGGGGCCTTTCATACAATGAGCAGTTCTTC. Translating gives CASAASGGLSYNEQFF.

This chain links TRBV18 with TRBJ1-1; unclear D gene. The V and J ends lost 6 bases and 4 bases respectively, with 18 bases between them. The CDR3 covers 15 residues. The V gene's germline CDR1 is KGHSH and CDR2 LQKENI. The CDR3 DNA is TGTGCCAGCTCCCTATATGAGACCGCGGGCACTGAAGCTTTCTTT. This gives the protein CASSLYETAGTEAFF.

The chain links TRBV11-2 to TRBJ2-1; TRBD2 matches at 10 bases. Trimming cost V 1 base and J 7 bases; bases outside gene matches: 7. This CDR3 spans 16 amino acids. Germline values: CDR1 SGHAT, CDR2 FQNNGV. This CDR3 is CASSLALAGGRNEQFF. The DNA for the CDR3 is TGTGCCAGCAGCTTAGCATTAGCGGGGGGTAGAAATGAGCAGTTCTTC.

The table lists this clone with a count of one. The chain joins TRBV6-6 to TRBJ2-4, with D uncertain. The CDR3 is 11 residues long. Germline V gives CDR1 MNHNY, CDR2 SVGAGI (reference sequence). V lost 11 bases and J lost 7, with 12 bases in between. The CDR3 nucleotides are TGTGCCGACTTCCGTGGGAACATTCAGTACTTC. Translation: CADFRGNIQYF.

The CDR3 nucleotides read TGCGCCAGCAGCTTGAAGGCTAGCGGGGCACCTGGGGCCAACGTCCTGACTTTC. Its protein is CASSLKASGAPGANVLTF. V gene TRBV5-1 combines with J gene TRBJ2-6, with 9 nucleotides matching TRBD2. V shed 1 base and J 2 bases; nucleotides not matched to a gene: 7. Germline CDR1 reads SGHRS; CDR2 reads YFSETQ. The CDR3 has 18 amino acids.

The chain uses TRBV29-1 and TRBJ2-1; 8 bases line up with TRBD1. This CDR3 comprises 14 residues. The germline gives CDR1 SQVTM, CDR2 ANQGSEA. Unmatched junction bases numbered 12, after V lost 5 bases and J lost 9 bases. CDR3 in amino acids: CSVFATGVYGEQFF. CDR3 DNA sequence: TGCAGCGTTTTTGCGACAGGGGTATACGGTGAGCAGTTCTTC.

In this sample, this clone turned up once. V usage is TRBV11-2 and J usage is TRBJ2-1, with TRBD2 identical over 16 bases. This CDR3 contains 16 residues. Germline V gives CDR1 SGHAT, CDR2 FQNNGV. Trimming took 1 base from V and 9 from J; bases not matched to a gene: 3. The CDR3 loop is CASSLAGTSGRGEQFF. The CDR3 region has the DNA TGTGCCAGCAGCTTAGCCGGGACTAGCGGGAGGGGTGAGCAGTTCTTC.

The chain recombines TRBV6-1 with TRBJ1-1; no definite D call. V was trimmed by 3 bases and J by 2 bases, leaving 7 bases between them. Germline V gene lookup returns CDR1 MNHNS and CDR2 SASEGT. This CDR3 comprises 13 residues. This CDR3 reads CASSEFLNTEAFF. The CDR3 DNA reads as TGTGCCAGCAGTGAGTTTCTCAACACTGAAGCTTTCTTT.

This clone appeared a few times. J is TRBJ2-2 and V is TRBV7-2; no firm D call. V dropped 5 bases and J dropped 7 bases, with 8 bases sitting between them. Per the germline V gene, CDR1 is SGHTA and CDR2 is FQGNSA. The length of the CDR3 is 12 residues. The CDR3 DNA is TGTGCCAGCAGCCCCCGGTACGGGGAGCTGTTTTTT. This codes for CASSPRYGELFF.

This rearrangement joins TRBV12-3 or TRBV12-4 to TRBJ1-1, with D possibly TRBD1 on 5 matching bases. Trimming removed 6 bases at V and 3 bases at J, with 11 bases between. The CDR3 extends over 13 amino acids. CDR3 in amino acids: CASSPGGYTEAFF. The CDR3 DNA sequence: TGTGCCAGCAGCCCTGGGGGGTACACTGAAGCTTTCTTT.

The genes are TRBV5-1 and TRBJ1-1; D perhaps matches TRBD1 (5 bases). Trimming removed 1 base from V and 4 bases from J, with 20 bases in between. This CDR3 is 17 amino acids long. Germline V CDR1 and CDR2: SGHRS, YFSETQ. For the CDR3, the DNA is TGCGCCAGCAGCTTGAATTTTCTCCGGACGGGGGGCACTGAAGCTTTCTTT. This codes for CASSLNFLRTGGTEAFF.

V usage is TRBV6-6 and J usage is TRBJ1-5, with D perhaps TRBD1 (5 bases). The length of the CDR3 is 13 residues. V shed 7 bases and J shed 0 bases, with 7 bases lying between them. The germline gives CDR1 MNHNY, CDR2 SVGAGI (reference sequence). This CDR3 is CASTGYSNQPQHF. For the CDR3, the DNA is TGTGCCAGCACAGGGTATAGCAATCAGCCCCAGCATTTT.

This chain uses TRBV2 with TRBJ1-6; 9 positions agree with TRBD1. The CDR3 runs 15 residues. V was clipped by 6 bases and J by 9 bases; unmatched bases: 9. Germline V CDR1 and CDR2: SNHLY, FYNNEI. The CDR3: CASRATGGGGSPLHF. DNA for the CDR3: TGTGCCAGCAGGGCCACAGGGGGCGGTGGTTCACCCCTCCACTTT.

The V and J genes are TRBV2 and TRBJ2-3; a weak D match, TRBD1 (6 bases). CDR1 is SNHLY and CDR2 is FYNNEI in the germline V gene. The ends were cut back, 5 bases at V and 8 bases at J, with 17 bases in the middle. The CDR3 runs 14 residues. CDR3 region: CASSSRQVLPTQYF. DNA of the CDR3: TGTGCCAGCAGTTCCCGACAGGTTCTACCTACGCAGTATTTT.

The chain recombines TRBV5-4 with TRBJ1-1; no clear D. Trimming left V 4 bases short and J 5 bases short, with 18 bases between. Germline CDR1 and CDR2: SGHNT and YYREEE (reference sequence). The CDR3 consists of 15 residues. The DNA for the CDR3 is TGTGCCAGCAGCCCCGACCCTCTTAGGAGAACTGAAGCTTTCTTT. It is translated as CASSPDPLRRTEAFF.

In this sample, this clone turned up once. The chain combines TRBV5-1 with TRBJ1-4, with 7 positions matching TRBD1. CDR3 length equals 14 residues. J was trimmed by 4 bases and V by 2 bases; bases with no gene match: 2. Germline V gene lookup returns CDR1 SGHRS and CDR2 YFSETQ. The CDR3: CASSLRQGNEKLFF. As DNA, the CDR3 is TGCGCCAGCAGCTTACGACAGGGTAATGAAAAACTGTTTTTT.

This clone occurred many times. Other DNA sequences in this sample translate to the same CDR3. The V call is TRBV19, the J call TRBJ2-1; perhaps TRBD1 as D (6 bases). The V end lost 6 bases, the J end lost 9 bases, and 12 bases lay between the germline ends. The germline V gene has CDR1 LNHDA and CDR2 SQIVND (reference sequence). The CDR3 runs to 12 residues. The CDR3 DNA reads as TGTGCCAGTAGCCAACAGGGCCCTGAGCAGTTCTTC. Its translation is CASSQQGPEQFF.